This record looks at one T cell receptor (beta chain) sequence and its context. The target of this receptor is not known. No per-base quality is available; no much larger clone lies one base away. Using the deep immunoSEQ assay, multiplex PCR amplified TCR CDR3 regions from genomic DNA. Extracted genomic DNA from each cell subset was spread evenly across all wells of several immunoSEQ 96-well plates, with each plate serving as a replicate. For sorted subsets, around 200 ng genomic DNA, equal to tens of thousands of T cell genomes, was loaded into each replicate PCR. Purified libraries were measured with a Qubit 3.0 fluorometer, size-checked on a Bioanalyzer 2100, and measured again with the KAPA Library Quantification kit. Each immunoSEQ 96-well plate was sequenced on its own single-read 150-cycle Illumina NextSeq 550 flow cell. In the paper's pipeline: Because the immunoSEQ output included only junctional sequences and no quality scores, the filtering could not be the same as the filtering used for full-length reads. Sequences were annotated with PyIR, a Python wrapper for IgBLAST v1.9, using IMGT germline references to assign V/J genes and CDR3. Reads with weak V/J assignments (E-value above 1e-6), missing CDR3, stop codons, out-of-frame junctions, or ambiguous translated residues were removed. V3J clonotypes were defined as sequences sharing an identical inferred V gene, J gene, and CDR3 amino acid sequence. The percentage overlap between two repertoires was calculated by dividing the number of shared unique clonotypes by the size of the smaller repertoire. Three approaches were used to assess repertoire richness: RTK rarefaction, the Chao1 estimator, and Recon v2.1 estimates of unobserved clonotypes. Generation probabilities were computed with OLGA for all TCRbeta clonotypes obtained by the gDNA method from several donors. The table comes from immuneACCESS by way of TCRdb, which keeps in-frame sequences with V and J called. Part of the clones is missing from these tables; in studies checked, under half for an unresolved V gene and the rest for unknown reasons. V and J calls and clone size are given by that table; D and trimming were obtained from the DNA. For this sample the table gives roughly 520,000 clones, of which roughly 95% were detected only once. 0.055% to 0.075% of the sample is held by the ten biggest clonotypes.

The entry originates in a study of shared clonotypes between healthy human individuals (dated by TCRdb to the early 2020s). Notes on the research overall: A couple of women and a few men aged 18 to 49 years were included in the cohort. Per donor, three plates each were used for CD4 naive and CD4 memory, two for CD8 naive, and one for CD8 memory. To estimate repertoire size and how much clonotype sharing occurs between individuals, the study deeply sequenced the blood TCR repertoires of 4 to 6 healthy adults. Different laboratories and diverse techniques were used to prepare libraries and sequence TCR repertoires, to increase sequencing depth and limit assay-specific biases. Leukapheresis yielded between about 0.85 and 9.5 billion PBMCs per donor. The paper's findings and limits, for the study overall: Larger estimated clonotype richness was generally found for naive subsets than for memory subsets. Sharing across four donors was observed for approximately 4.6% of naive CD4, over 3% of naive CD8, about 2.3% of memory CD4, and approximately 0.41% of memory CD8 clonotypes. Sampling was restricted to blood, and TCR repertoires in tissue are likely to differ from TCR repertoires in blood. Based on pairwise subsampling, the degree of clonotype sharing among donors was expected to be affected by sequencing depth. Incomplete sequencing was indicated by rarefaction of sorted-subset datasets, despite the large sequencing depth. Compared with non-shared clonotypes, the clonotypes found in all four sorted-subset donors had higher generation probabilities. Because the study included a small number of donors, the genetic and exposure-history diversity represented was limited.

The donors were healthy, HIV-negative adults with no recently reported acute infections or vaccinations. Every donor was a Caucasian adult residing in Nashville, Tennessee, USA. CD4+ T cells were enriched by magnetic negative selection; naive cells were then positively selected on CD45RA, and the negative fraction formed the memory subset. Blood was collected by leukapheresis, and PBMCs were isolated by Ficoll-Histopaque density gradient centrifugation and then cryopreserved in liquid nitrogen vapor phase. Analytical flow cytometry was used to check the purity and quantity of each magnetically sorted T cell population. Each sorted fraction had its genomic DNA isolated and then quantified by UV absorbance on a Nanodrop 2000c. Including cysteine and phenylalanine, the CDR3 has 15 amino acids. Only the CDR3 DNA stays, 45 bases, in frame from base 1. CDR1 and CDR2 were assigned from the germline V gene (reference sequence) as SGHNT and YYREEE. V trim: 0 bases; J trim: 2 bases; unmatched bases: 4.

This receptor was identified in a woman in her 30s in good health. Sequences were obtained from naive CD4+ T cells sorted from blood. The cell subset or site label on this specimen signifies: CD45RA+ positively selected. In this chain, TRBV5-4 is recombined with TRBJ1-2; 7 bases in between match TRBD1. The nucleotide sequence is TGTGCCAGCAGCTTGGCCCTGGGACAGAACTATGGCTACACCTTC. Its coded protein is CASSLALGQNYGYTF.